Listed below are T cell receptor beta chains from one sample, sequenced in a study of T-cell reconstitution after alpha-beta-depleted transplantation in children. TCRdb used MiXCR to reprocess the PCR reads, holding one entry per CDR3 protein. The sample has hundreds of thousands of distinct CDR3 sequences, 10% to 15% seen once. The source material was PBMCs, mostly from graft donor cells, sampled 360 days after TCRalphabeta/CD19-depleted stem cell transplant. The receptor set was obtained from a male patient between 5 and 17 years old who had a stem cell transplant for acute myeloid leukemia, so the T cells may come from the graft donor. CDR3s include the opening cysteine and the closing phenylalanine or tryptophan. A D gene is named only where the DNA matches it firmly. Only part of the rows carry a size: once, few, many, or a class if the clone is expanded.

DNA	CDR3	D	V	J	size
TGTGCCAGCAGCCAAGAGGGACTAGCGGGAATTACCTACGAGCAGTACTTC	CASSQEGLAGITYEQYF	TRBD2	TRBV4-2	TRBJ2-7	few
TGTGCCATCACCCCTCTAGCGGGGAACACCGGGGAGCTGTTTTTT	CAITPLAGNTGELFF	TRBD2	TRBV10-3	TRBJ2-2	NA
TGCAGTGCTAGTAACCTAGCGGGAAACACAGATACGCAGTATTTT	CSASNLAGNTDTQYF	TRBD2	TRBV20-1	TRBJ2-3	NA
TGTGCCAGCAGGGAGGTCGAACTAGCGGGAGTGGTAAGGAGATACGAGCAGTACTTC	CASREVELAGVVRRYEQYF	TRBD2	TRBV6-2/TRBV6-3	TRBJ2-7	few
TGCAGCGTCGAAAAGCGACTAGCGGGAGGAGAGCAGTACTTC	CSVEKRLAGGEQYF	TRBD2	TRBV29-1	TRBJ2-7	NA
TGCGCCAGCAGGGCCTCGGGCGAGCAGTACTTC	CASRASGEQYF	NA	TRBV5-1	TRBJ2-7	NA
TGTGCCAGCAGCCCGGGGGTTTACCAAGCTTTCTTT	CASSPGVYQAFF	NA	TRBV4-2	TRBJ1-1	NA
TGCAGTGCTTCGAGGGACGCCCGGGGGGACATTCAGTACTTC	CSASRDARGDIQYF	TRBD2	TRBV20-1	TRBJ2-4	few
TGTGCCAGCAGTTTATGGGGGACAAGTCTAGCCAAAAACATTCAGTACTTC	CASSLWGTSLAKNIQYF	NA	TRBV28	TRBJ2-4	many
TGTGCCAGCAGCTTGTGGAGCGAGCCCTACAATGAGCAGTTCTTC	CASSLWSEPYNEQFF	NA	TRBV7-3	TRBJ2-1	NA
TGTGCCAGCAGCGCACTCGTCGGAGTGGCCGGGGAGCTGTTTTTT	CASSALVGVAGELFF	NA	TRBV2	TRBJ2-2	few
TGCAGTGCTTTGGGCCGTAACACCGGGGAGCTGTTTTTT	CSALGRNTGELFF	NA	TRBV20-1	TRBJ2-2	few
TGTGCCACCAGTGATTACAGACTAGCGGGAGGGCCCTACACCGGGGAGCTGTTTTTT	CATSDYRLAGGPYTGELFF	TRBD2	TRBV24-1	TRBJ2-2	NA
TGTGCCAGCAGCGTTAGGACAGGGGTTGTTGCCGGGGAGCTGTTTTTT	CASSVRTGVVAGELFF	TRBD1	TRBV9	TRBJ2-2	few
TGTGCCAGTAGCCCCGGGACTAGCGGGAGCTTAACCGGGGAGCTGTTTTTT	CASSPGTSGSLTGELFF	TRBD2	TRBV19	TRBJ2-2	few
TGTGCCACCAGTGATCGGACTAGCGGGAGGATCACCGGGGAGCTGTTTTTT	CATSDRTSGRITGELFF	TRBD2	TRBV24-1	TRBJ2-2	few
TGCAGTGCTAGAGATCGAGGTTCAGAGACCCAGTACTTC	CSARDRGSETQYF	NA	TRBV20-1	TRBJ2-5	NA
TGCAGTGTCCCCAGGGGGCAACTCAACGGGGAGCTGTTTTTT	CSVPRGQLNGELFF	TRBD1	TRBV29-1	TRBJ2-2	many
TGTGCCAGCAGCCAAGCGATAGGCAGGGCAGGGGCCAACGTCCTGACTTTC	CASSQAIGRAGANVLTF	NA	TRBV3-1	TRBJ2-6	few
TGCGCCAGCAGCTCTCAACTAGCGGGGGACTTCTACGAGCAGTACTTC	CASSSQLAGDFYEQYF	TRBD2	TRBV5-1	TRBJ2-7	NA
TGCAGTGCTAGAAGGCCTAGCGGGATGCTAGACGAGCAGTACTTC	CSARRPSGMLDEQYF	TRBD2	TRBV20-1	TRBJ2-7	few
TGTGCCAGCAGTTTAATAGGAGGACATGTCGGCGAGCAGTACTTC	CASSLIGGHVGEQYF	NA	TRBV12-3/TRBV12-4	TRBJ2-7	NA
TGCGCCAGCAGGATTACAGGGACCGGGGAGCTGTTTTTT	CASRITGTGELFF	NA	TRBV5-1	TRBJ2-2	NA
TGTGCCAGCAGTGTCCCGACAGGGGCTAGCCGGAATGAGCAGTTCTTC	CASSVPTGASRNEQFF	TRBD1	TRBV28	TRBJ2-1	NA
TGCGGTGCTAGGGTTACTAGCGCCAATGAGCAGTTCTTC	CGARVTSANEQFF	TRBD2	TRBV20-1	TRBJ2-1	once
TGTGCCATCAGTGTTTTTATCCCGGGACTAGCGGGAGGGCCGAGGTCGACAGATACGCAGTATTTT	CAISVFIPGLAGGPRSTDTQYF	TRBD2	TRBV10-3	TRBJ2-3	NA
TGTGCCAGCAGCTGGGGCGTGAGTTTGGGGGAAAAACTGTTTTTT	CASSWGVSLGEKLFF	NA	TRBV6-1	TRBJ1-4	NA
TGTGCCATCAGTGAGCGGGAGGTCTACACCGGGGAGCTGTTTTTT	CAISEREVYTGELFF	TRBD2	TRBV10-3	TRBJ2-2	NA
TGTGCCAGCCGGCCGTGGGGACTAGCGGGATGGGAACACACAGATACGCAGTATTTT	CASRPWGLAGWEHTDTQYF	TRBD2	TRBV14	TRBJ2-3	NA
TGTGCTAGTGGTTTGGCCAGGGGTATCGATGAGCAGTTCTTC	CASGLARGIDEQFF	NA	TRBV12-5	TRBJ2-1	few
TGTGCCAGCAGTGCCCCTAGCGGGAGGTTCCAGGGTACAGATACGCAGTATTTT	CASSAPSGRFQGTDTQYF	TRBD2	TRBV12-3/TRBV12-4	TRBJ2-3	NA
TGTGCCAGCAGCATGCGGACTAGCGGGAGGAATGAGCAGTTCTTC	CASSMRTSGRNEQFF	TRBD2	TRBV7-2	TRBJ2-1	few
TGTGCCAGCAGCTTAGAGTGGGGGCAGGGCTACGAGCAGTACTTC	CASSLEWGQGYEQYF	NA	TRBV7-6	TRBJ2-7	few
TGTGCCATCAGTGAACCGGACAGCACAGATACGCAGTATTTT	CAISEPDSTDTQYF	NA	TRBV10-3	TRBJ2-3	NA
TGCGCCAGCAGCTTGGGGAGACTAGCGGGATACAATGAGCAGTTCTTC	CASSLGRLAGYNEQFF	TRBD2	TRBV5-1	TRBJ2-1	many
TGCAGCGTTGAAGTTCATCGGAGGGTCTACAATGAGCAGTTCTTC	CSVEVHRRVYNEQFF	NA	TRBV29-1	TRBJ2-1	many
TGTGCCAGCAGTCTTCAGCCCTCGGAGACCCAGTACTTC	CASSLQPSETQYF	NA	TRBV12-3/TRBV12-4	TRBJ2-5	many
TGCAGTGCTAGAGCAAACAGGGCCAATCAGCCCCAGCATTTT	CSARANRANQPQHF	NA	TRBV20-1	TRBJ1-5	many
TGCGCCAGCAGCTGGGCCTTTACAGGAAACTTGGGCTTGGACGAGCAGTACTTC	CASSWAFTGNLGLDEQYF	NA	TRBV5-1	TRBJ2-7	NA
TGTGCCAGCAGTTTAACAGGGGGGTTTGAAAAACTGTTTTTT	CASSLTGGFEKLFF	TRBD1	TRBV12-3/TRBV12-4	TRBJ1-4	NA
TGTGCCAGCAGCTTAGACCCACGGACTAGCGGGAGTAGAGGGGAGACCCAGTACTTC	CASSLDPRTSGSRGETQYF	TRBD2	TRBV11-2	TRBJ2-5	NA
TGTGCCACCAGCAGTCGCGGGGTCCTAGCGGGAGCTCTAGATACGCAGTATTTT	CATSSRGVLAGALDTQYF	TRBD2	TRBV15	TRBJ2-3	many
TGTGCCAGCAGTGGGGCGGGAGCGGGCTACAATGAGCAGTTCTTC	CASSGAGAGYNEQFF	TRBD2	TRBV2	TRBJ2-1	NA
TGTGCCAGCAGCTTAAATAGAGGGGGGTCTGGAAACACCATATATTTT	CASSLNRGGSGNTIYF	NA	TRBV7-2	TRBJ1-3	NA
TGTGCCAGCAGCTTACTCCCTAGGACTAGCGCGTACAATGAGCAGTTCTTC	CASSLLPRTSAYNEQFF	TRBD2	TRBV11-2	TRBJ2-1	many
TGCAGTGCTAGAATGGTCGGCGAGCAGTACTTC	CSARMVGEQYF	NA	TRBV20-1	TRBJ2-7	NA
TGCAGTGCTAGATTTCCCGCCGGGGGAACCTACAATGAGCAGTTCTTC	CSARFPAGGTYNEQFF	NA	TRBV20-1	TRBJ2-1	few
TGTGCCAGCAGCTTCGCCGGGGGAGCGGGGGAAAATACGCAGTATTTT	CASSFAGGAGENTQYF	TRBD2	TRBV7-3	TRBJ2-3	once
TGTGCCAGCAGCCCAGCCGAGCGGAGCTCCTACAATGAGCAGTTCTTC	CASSPAERSSYNEQFF	NA	TRBV4-2	TRBJ2-1	few
TGCGCCAGCAGCTGGGCACCTAGCGACACCTCAGATACGCAGTATTTT	CASSWAPSDTSDTQYF	NA	TRBV5-1	TRBJ2-3	NA
TGTGCCAGCAGTACCCGGACAGTGGGCACAGATACGCAGTATTTT	CASSTRTVGTDTQYF	NA	TRBV7-8	TRBJ2-3	few